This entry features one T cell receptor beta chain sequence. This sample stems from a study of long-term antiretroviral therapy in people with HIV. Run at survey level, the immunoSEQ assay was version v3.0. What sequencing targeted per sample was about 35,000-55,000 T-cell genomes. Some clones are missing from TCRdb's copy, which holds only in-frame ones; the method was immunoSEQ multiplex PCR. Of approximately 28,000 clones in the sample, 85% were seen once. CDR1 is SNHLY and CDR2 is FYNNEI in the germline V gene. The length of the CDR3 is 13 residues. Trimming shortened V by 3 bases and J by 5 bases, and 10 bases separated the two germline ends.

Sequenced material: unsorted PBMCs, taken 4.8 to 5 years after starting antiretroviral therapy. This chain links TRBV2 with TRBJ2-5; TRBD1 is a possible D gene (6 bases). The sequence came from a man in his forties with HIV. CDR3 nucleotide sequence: TGTGCCAGCAGTGAGGGGGCGTGGGAGACCCAGTACTTC. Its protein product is CASSEGAWETQYF.